The 3 T cell receptor beta chains presented below share a single source sample, sequenced in a study of regulatory T cells in long-lasting Graves disease. Time point given: newly diagnosed GD, antithyroid drugs for less than 3 months. PBMC RNA was the source of the TCR library. CDR3-region Arm-PCR and iRepertoire HTBI primers produced the TCR beta libraries. In TCRdb, the multiplex PCR reads were re-called with MiXCR into one record per CDR3 protein. The sample includes around 450,000 distinct CDR3 sequences, under 20% of them seen just once. These same records also appear under a second study, on T cells in Graves' hyperthyroidism and ophthalmopathy.

This specimen was peripheral blood mononuclear cells (PBMCs), taken at new diagnosis, from a patient treated with antithyroid drugs. These receptors were taken from a man in his forties with Graves disease.

This clonotype was found a few times. J is TRBJ2-2 and V is TRBV24-1; 9 bases match TRBD1. V lost 7 bases and J lost 6; bases outside the gene matches: 14. The CDR3 is 17 amino acids. The germline V gene has CDR1 KGHDR and CDR2 SFDVKD. This CDR3 reads CATSPGPGQGRPGELFF. The CDR3 nucleotides are TGTGCCACCAGCCCAGGTCCCGGACAGGGGAGGCCCGGGGAGCTGTTTTTT.

V is TRBV6-2 or TRBV6-3 and J is TRBJ2-1; TRBD2 matches 11 bases. The CDR3 extends over 15 amino acids. J was trimmed by 6 bases and V by 2 bases; bases with no gene match: 3. Germline V gives CDR1 MNHEY, CDR2 SVGEGT. CDR3 coding DNA: TGTGCCAGCAGTTACCGGGGGACTAGCGGCAATGAGCAGTTCTTC. This translates into CASSYRGTSGNEQFF.

This clonotype came up many times. The genes are TRBV20-1 and TRBJ1-2; D not resolved. V lost 0 bases to trimming and J lost 10 bases, with 9 bases between them. This CDR3 is built from 11 residues. Germline loops: CDR1 DFQATT, CDR2 SNEGSKA (reference sequence). The CDR3 DNA sequence: TGCAGTGCTAGAGATTTCCCGGACTACACCTTC. As protein: CSARDFPDYTF.